This TCR beta chain was sequenced in a study of vaccination and CD4 T cells after COVID-19. Across the whole study: The peptides that stimulated the cells were overlapping spike peptides from SARS-CoV-2, HCoV-NL63, HCoV-OC43 and HCoV-229E. Study conclusions and caveats: A nonsignificant median increase from 21 to 38 SARS-CoV-2-reactive clonotypes was observed. In convalescent patients, a median around 85% of reactive clones appeared only post-vaccination.

Treatment reported: approximately 9-day PBMC culture with coronavirus spike peptide pools or control peptides (ViraFEST assay). ViraFEST used peptide pools to expand antigen-specific T cells and subsequently sequenced their TCRs. This clonotype qualifies as large (0.1 to 1%). Antigen specificity is unknown. Cultured CD4+ T cell DNA underwent sequencing with the Oncomine TCR Beta short-read assay. Via MiXCR, TCRdb re-called the PCR reads, giving one row per CDR3 protein. The repertoire holds 4,500 to 6,500 distinct CDR3 sequences, with approximately 30% as singletons. The sequence derives from a human donor who had recovered from COVID-19. This material consisted of CD4+ T cells from blood, cultured in vitro, taken after SARS-CoV-2 vaccination.

The CDR3 DNA follows: TGTGCCAGCAGGGGGCTAGCGGGAGGGCGTGGTAAGGGGCAGTTCTTC. Translation gives CASRGLAGGRGKGQFF. The chain joins TRBV27 to TRBJ2-1; the match to TRBD2 covers 12 bases. Germline values: CDR1 MNHEY, CDR2 SMNVEV (reference sequence). The CDR3 covers 16 residues. J was trimmed by 12 bases and V by 6 bases; bases with no gene match: 15.